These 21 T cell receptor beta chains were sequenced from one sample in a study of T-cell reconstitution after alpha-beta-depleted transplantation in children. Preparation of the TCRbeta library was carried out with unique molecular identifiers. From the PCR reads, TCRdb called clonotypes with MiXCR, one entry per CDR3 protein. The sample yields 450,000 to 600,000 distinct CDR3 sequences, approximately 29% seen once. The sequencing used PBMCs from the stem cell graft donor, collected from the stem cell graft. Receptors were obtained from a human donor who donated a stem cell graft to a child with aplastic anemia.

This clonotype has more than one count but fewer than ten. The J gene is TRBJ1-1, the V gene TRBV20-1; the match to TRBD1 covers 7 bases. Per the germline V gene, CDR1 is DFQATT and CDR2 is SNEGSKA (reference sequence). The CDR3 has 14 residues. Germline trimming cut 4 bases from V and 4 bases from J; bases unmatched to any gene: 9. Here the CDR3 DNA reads TGCAGTGCTATGGGAGGGGGCTTTGGCACTGAAGCTTTCTTT. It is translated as CSAMGGGFGTEAFF.

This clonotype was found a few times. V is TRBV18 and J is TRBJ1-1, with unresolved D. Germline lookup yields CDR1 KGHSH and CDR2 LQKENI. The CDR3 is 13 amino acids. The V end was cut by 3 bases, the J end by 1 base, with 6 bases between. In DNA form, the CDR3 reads TGTGCCAGCTCACCGTCAGGGAACACTGAAGCTTTCTTT. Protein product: CASSPSGNTEAFF. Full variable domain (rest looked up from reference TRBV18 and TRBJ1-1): NAGVMQNPRHLVRRRGQEARLRCSPMKGHSHVYWYRQLPEEGLKFMVYLQKENIIDESGMPKERFSAEFPKEGPSILRIQQVVRGDSAAYFCASSPSGNTEAFFGQGTRLTVV.

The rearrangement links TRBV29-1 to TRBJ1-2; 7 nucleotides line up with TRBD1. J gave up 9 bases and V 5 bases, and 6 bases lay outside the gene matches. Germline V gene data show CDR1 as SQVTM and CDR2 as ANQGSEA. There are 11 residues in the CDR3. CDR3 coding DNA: TGCAGCGTTTCCGACAGGGAAAGCTACACCTTC. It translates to CSVSDRESYTF.

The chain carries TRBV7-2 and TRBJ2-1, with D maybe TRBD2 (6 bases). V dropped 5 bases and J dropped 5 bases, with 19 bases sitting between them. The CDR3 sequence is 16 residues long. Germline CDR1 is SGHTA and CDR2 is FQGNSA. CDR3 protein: CASSPLGQRVDNEQFF. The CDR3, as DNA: TGTGCCAGCAGCCCCCTCGGCCAGCGGGTCGACAATGAGCAGTTCTTC.

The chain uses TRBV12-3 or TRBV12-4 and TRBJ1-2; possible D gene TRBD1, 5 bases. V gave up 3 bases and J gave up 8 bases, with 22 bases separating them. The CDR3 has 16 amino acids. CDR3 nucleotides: TGTGCCAGCAGTTTCGGGGCAGGGCCCTTAATCGGAGGCTACACCTTC. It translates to CASSFGAGPLIGGYTF.

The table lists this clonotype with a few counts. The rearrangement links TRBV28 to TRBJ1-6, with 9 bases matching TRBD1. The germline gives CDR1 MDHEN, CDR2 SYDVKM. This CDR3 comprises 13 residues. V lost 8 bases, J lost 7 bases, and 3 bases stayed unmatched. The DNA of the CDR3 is TGTGCCAGCGCAGGACAGGGGAATTCACCCCTCCACTTT. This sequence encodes CASAGQGNSPLHF.

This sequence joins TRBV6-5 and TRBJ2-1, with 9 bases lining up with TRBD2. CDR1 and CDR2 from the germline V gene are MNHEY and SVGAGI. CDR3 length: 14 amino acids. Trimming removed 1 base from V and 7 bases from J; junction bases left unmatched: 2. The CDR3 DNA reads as TGTGCCAGCAGTTACTTTAGCGGGAGTAATGAGCAGTTCTTC. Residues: CASSYFSGSNEQFF.

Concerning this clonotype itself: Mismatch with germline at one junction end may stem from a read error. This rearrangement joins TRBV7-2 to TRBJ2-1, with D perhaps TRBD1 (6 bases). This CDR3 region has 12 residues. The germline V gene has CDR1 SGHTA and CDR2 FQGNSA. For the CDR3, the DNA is TGTGCCAGCAGTTTAAACCGGGACATTTCCATCTTC. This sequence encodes CASSLNRDISIF.

CDR3 bases: TGCAGTGCTAAATGGTGGAAACCCGAAAAACTGTTTTTT. Translation: CSAKWWKPEKLFF. The chain recombines TRBV20-1 with TRBJ1-4; D ambiguous. The CDR3 is 13 amino acids. Trimming removed 4 bases from V and 8 bases from J, with 14 bases in between. Germline CDR1 DFQATT, CDR2 SNEGSKA (reference sequence).

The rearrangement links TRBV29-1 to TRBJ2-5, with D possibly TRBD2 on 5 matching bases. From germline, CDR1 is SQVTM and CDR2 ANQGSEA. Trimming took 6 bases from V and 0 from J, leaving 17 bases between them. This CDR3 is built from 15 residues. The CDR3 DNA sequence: TGCAGCGTCAGTCGGGGTCCTCCGTACCAAGAGACCCAGTACTTC. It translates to CSVSRGPPYQETQYF. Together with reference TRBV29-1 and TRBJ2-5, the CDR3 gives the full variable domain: SAVISQKPSRDICQRGTSLTIQCQVDSQVTMMFWYRQQPGQSLTLIATANQGSEATYESGFVIDKFPISRPNLTFSTLTVSNMSPEDSSIYLCSVSRGPPYQETQYFGPGTRLLVL.

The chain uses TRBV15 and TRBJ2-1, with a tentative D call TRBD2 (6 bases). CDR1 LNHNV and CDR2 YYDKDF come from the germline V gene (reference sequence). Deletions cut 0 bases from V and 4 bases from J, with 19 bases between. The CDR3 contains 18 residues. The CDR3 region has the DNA TGTGCCACCAGCAGAGATTTAACTAGCTCGAGACAGTACAATGAGCAGTTCTTC. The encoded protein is CATSRDLTSSRQYNEQFF.

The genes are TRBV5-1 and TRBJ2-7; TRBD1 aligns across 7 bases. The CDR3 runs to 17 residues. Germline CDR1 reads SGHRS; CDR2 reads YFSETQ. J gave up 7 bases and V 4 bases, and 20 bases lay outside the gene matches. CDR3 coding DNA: TGCGCCAGCAGCACAAACCCTTACAGGGGAAGGCTGGGGGAGCAGTACGTC. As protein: CASSTNPYRGRLGEQYV.

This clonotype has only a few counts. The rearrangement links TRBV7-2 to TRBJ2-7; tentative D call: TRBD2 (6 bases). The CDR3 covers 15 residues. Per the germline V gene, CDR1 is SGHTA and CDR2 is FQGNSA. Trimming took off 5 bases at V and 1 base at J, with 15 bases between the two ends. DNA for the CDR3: TGTGCCAGCAGCCCTCTGGCGGGAAGTTCCTACGAGCAGTACTTC. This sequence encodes CASSPLAGSSYEQYF.

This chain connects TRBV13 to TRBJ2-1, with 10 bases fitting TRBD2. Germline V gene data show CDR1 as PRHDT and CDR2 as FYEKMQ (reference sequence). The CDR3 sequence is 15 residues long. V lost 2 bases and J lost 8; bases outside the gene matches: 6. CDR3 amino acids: CASSLQLAGEDEQFF. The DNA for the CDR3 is TGTGCCAGCAGCTTACAGCTAGCGGGAGAAGATGAGCAGTTCTTC. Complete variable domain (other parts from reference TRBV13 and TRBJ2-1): AAGVIQSPRHLIKEKRETATLKCYPIPRHDTVYWYQQGPGQDPQFLISFYEKMQSDKGSIPDRFSAQQFSDYHSELNMSSLELGDSALYFCASSLQLAGEDEQFFGPGTRLTVL.

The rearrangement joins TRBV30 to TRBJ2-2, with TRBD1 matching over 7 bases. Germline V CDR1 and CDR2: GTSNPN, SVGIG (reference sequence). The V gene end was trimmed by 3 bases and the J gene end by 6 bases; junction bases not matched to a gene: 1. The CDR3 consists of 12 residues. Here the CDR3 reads CAWSTGAGELFF. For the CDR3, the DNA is TGTGCCTGGAGCACAGGGGCCGGGGAGCTGTTTTTT.

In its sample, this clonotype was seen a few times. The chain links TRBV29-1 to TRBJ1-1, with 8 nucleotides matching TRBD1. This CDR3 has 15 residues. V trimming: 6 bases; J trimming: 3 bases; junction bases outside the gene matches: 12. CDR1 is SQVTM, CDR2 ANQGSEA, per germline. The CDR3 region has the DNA TGCAGCGTCCCTTATGGACAGGGTGTATACACTGAAGCTTTCTTT. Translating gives CSVPYGQGVYTEAFF.

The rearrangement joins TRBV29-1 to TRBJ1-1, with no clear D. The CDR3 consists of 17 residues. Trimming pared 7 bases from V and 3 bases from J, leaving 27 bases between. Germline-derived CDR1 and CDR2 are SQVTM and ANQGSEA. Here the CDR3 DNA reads TGCAGCGGGATAGGACGGACCGGGTTCCTTTTGGACACTGAAGCTTTCTTT. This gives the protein CSGIGRTGFLLDTEAFF.

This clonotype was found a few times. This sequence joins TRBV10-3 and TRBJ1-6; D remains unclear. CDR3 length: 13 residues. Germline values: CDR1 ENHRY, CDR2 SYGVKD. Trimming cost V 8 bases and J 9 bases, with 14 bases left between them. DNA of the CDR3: TGTGCCATCTTGCCAGCGTGGGGTTCACCCCTCCACTTT. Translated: CAILPAWGSPLHF.

The CDR3 bases are TGCAGCGTTGAAGATCTGGGGGCCAAAAACATTCAGTACTTC. Protein: CSVEDLGAKNIQYF. The chain combines TRBV29-1 with TRBJ2-4, with D uncertain. V was pared by 0 bases and J by 1 base, with 7 bases between. The germline V gene has CDR1 SQVTM and CDR2 ANQGSEA. The CDR3 is made up of 14 amino acids.

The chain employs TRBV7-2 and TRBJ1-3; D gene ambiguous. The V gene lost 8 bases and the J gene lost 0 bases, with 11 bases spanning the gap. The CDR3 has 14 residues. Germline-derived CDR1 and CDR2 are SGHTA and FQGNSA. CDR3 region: CASVAGSSGNTIYF. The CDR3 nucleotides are TGTGCCAGCGTGGCCGGCAGCTCTGGAAACACCATATATTTT. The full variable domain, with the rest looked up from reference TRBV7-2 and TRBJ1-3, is GAGVSQSPSNKVTEKGKDVELRCDPISGHTALYWYRQSLGQGLEFLIYFQGNSAPDKSGLPSDRFSAERTGGSVSTLTIQRTQQEDSAVYLCASVAGSSGNTIYFGEGSWLTVV.

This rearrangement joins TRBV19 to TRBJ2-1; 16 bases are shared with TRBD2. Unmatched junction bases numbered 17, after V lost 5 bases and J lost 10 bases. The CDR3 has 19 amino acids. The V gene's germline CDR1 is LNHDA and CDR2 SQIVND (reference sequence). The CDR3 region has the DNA TGTGCCAGTAGTGGGCGCCCGGGACTAGCGGGAGGGCCGCTGGGAGAGCAGTTCTTC. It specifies CASSGRPGLAGGPLGEQFF.